Listed here is a single T cell receptor (beta chain). TCRdb keeps only in-frame clones here, not all; method: immunoSEQ multiplex PCR. The sample shows some 420,000 clones, more than 80% of them seen only once. These data come from a study of blood T cell repertoires in COVID-19. The CDR3 extends over 14 amino acids. With 6 bases removed from V and 3 bases from J, the gap between germline ends came to 15 bases. Looked up from germline, CDR1 is MDHEN and CDR2 is SYDVKM. The sequenced sample consisted of PBMCs or T cells enriched from blood (not recorded which). The chain uses TRBV28 and TRBJ2-7, with D uncertain. This clonotype was sampled from a man younger than 40 who had recovered from COVID-19. CDR3 region: CASRRFSPIYEQYF. In DNA, the CDR3 is TGTGCCAGCAGACGGTTCTCACCTATCTACGAGCAGTACTTC.